Included here is one TCR beta chain sequence, with context. This CDR3 comprises 11 residues. Germline V gene lookup returns CDR1 MDHEN and CDR2 SYDVKM. V was pared by 5 bases and J by 15 bases, with 14 bases between. This record comes from a study of T cell changes during pregnancy in multiple sclerosis. Some clones are missing from TCRdb's copy, which holds only in-frame ones; the method was immunoSEQ multiplex PCR. Counted here are 100,000 to 110,000 clones, around 93% occurring once; the ten biggest clones make up more than 1.5%. The sequenced sample was peripheral blood, obtained after pregnancy. This sequence joins TRBV28 and TRBJ2-1; maybe TRBD1 (5 bases). The sequence derives from a female donor with multiple sclerosis, enrolled in a pregnancy study. The CDR3 DNA follows: TGTGCCAGCAGTCTCCCAGGGTCCCCGTTCTTC. Protein: CASSLPGSPFF.